This T cell receptor (beta chain) stems from a study of blood T cell repertoires in COVID-19. The overall study: Acute and convalescent COVID-19 samples came from the United States, Italy and Spain.

Per the germline V gene, CDR1 is KGHSH and CDR2 is LQKENI. V was cut by 1 base and J by 4 bases, with 13 bases left in between. This CDR3 spans 15 amino acids. Profiled with immunoSEQ multiplex PCR; TCRdb holds only in-frame clones, not every one. The data show under 110,000 clones, with around 85% seen just once and 1.5% to 2% held by the top ten. The sample was peripheral blood. The TCR sequence derives from a woman in her 70s with active or convalescent COVID-19. The chain uses TRBV18 and TRBJ1-1; possible D gene TRBD1, 6 bases. This chain's CDR3 is CASSPLGAGATEAFF. CDR3 coding DNA: TGTGCCAGCTCACCACTTGGGGCAGGGGCCACTGAAGCTTTCTTT.